This T cell receptor beta chain comes out of a study of T-cell memory formation after mild COVID-19. Study-wide background: The TCR clusters were mostly specific to one donor.

The study's findings and limits: Among CD4+ contracting clones, most were CM and EM, and CD8+ ones EMRA. Proof of SARS-CoV-2 specificity was absent for the second-wave clones that crested on day 37.

Germline trimming cut 1 base from V and 3 bases from J; bases unmatched to any gene: 8. The length of the CDR3 is 16 residues. Germline lookup yields CDR1 SGHVS and CDR2 FQNEAQ. This clonotype was counted between two and nine times. What it binds is not known. TCRdb reprocessed the 5' RACE reads with MiXCR, giving one entry per CDR3 protein. The sample contains some 150,000 distinct CDR3 sequences, more than 13% of which appear only once. The specimen sequenced was PBMCs or a T cell subset sorted from them (not recorded which). The chain recombines TRBV7-8 with TRBJ1-2; the match to TRBD1 covers 7 bases. This clonotype was obtained from an adult woman who had mild COVID-19 (a few samples of this study predate the infection). Cell type and time point are not known. The CDR3, as DNA: TGTGCCAGCAGCTTAGACCTCAGCGACAGGGACTATGGCTACACCTTC. It codes for CASSLDLSDRDYGYTF.